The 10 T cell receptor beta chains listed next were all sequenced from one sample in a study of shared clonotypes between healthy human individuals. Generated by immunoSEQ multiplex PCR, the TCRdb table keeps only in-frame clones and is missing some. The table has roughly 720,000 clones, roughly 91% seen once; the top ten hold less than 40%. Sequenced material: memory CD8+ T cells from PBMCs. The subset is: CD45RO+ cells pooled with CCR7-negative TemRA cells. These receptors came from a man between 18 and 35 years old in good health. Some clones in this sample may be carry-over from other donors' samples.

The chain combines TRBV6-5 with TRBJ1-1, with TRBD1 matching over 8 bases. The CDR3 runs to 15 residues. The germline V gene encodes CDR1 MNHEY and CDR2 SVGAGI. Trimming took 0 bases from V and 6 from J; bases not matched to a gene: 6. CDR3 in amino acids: CASSYSTQGAAEAFF. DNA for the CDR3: TGTGCCAGCAGTTACTCGACCCAGGGGGCCGCTGAAGCTTTCTTT.

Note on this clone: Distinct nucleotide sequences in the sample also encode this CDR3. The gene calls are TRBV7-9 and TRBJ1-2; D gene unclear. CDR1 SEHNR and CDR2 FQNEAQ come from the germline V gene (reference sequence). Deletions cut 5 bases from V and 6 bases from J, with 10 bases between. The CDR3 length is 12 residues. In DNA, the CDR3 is TGTGCCAGCAGCCTACAAGGGAATGGCTACACCTTC. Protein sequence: CASSLQGNGYTF.

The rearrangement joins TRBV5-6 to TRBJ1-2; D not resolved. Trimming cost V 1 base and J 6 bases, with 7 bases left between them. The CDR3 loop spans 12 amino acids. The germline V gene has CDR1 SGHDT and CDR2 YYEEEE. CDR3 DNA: TGTGCCAGCAGCTTGTCCGGAGATGGCTACACCTTC. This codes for CASSLSGDGYTF.

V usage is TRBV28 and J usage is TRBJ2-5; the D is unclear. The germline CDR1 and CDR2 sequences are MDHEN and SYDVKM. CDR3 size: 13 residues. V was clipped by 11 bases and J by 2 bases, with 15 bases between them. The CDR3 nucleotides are TGTGCCTCGGGCCCGACGTTGCAAGAGACCCAGTACTTC. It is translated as CASGPTLQETQYF.

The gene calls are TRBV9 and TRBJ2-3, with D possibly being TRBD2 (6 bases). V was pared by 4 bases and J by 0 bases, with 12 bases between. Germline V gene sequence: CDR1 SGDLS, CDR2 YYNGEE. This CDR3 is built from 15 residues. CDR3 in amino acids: CASSPRGGSTDTQYF. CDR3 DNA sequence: TGTGCCAGCAGCCCCCGGGGAGGTAGCACAGATACGCAGTATTTT.

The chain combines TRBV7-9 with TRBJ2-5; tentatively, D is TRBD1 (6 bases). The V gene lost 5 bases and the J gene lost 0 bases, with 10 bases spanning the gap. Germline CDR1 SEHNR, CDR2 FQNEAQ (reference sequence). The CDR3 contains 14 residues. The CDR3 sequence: CASSRRQDQETQYF. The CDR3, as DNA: TGTGCCAGCAGCCGAAGACAGGACCAAGAGACCCAGTACTTC.

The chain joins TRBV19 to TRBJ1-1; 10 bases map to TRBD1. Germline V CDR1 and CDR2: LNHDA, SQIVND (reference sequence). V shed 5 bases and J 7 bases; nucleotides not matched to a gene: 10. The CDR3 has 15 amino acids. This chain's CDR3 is CASSARQGARDEAFF. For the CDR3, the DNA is TGTGCCAGTAGTGCAAGACAGGGGGCGAGGGATGAAGCTTTCTTT.

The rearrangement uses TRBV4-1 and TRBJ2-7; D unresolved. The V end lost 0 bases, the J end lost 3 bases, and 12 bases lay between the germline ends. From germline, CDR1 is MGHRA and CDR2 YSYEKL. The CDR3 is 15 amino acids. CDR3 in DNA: TGCGCCAGCAGCCAAGATCTTGGGCAGTTCTACGAGCAGTACTTC. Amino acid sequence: CASSQDLGQFYEQYF.

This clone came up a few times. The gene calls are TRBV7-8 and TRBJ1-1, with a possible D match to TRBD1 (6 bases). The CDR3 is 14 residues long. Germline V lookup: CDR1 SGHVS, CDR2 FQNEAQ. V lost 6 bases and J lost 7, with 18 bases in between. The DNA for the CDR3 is TGTGCCAGCAGGCAAGGGGGAATCGGAGATGAAGCTTTCTTT. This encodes CASRQGGIGDEAFF.

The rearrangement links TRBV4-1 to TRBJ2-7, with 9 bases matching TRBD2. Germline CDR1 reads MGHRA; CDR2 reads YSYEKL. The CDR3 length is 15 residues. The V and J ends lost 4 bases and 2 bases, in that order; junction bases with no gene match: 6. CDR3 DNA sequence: TGCGCCAGCAGCCTCCAGACTAGCGGTACCTACGAGCAGTACTTC. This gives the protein CASSLQTSGTYEQYF.